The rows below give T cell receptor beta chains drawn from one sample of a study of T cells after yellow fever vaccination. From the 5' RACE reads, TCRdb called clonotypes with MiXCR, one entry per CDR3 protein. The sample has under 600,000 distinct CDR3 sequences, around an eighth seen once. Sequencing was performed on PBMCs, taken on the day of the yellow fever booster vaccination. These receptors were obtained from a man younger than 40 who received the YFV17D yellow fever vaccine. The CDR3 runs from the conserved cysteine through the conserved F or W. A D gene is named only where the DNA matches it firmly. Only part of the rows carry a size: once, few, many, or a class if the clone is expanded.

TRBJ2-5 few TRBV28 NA TGTGCCAGCAGCTCTTCAGAGCGGGCCGAAGAGACCCAGTACTTC CASSSSERAEETQYF
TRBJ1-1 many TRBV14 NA TGTGCCAGCAGCCAAGAACTAAGGAACACTGAAGCTTTCTTT CASSQELRNTEAFF
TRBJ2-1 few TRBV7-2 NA TGTGCCAGCAGCTTAGCCAGCAGGGAGCAGTTCTTC CASSLASREQFF
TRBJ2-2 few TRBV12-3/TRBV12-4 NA TGTGCCAGCAGTTTAGTCTCGGGAAGGGGCACCGGGGAGCTGTTTTTT CASSLVSGRGTGELFF
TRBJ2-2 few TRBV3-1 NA TGTGCCAGCAGCCAAGTCCGGGCGAACACCGGGGAGCTGTTTTTT CASSQVRANTGELFF
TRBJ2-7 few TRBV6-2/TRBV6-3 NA TGTGCCAGCAGTTACAATAGGAGGAGTACCTACGAGCAGTACTTC CASSYNRRSTYEQYF
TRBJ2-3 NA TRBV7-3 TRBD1 TGTGCCAGCAGCTTAAAGGGCCCGACAGGGGGCGGCACAGATACGCAGTATTTT CASSLKGPTGGGTDTQYF
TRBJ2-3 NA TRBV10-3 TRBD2 TGTGCCATCACCATGGGACTAGCGGGAGTGACAGATACGCAGTATTTT CAITMGLAGVTDTQYF
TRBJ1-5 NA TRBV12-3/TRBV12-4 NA TGTGCCAGCAGGCAGGGCCATAGCAATCAGCCCCAGCATTTT CASRQGHSNQPQHF
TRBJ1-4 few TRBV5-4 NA TGTGCCAGCAGCTTGGCCCTGTACAGGGCGAAGAAACTGTTTTTT CASSLALYRAKKLFF
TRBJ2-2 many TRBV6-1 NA TGTGCCAGCAGGCGGGAGAACACCGGGGAGCTGTTTTTT CASRRENTGELFF
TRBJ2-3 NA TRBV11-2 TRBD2 TGTGCCAGCAGCTTACTCTTCCGACTAGCGGGAGGGACCGATACGCAGTATTTT CASSLLFRLAGGTDTQYF
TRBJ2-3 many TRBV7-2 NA TGTGCCAGCAGCGTAACAGATACGCAGTATTTT CASSVTDTQYF
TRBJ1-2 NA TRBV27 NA TGTGCCAGCAGTTTTGGGGCGGTCTATGGCTACACCTTC CASSFGAVYGYTF
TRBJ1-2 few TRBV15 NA TGTGCCACCAGCCGAGGGGGGCAGTATGGCTACACCTTC CATSRGGQYGYTF
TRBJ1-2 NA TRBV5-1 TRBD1 TGCGCCAGCAGCTTGGGGCCGGGACAGGGATATAACTATGGCTACACCTTC CASSLGPGQGYNYGYTF
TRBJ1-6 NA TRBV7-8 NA TGTGCCAGCAGCTTAGCCGGACATTCATATTCACCCCTCCACTTT CASSLAGHSYSPLHF
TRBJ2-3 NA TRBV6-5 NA TGTGCCAGCAGTTACTCCAGGCCGGCCACAGATACGCAGTATTTT CASSYSRPATDTQYF
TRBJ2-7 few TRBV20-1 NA TGCAGTGCTATAGACAGTCCCGAGCAGTACTTC CSAIDSPEQYF
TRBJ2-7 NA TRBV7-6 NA TGTGCCAGCAGCTTAGGGGGCCAGGGCGACTACGAGCAGTACTTC CASSLGGQGDYEQYF
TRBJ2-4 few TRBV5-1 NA TGCGCCAGCAGCTTGGTGGGAACCAAAAACATTCAGTACTTC CASSLVGTKNIQYF
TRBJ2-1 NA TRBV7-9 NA TGTGCCAGCAGCTTAGGTTTCGGGAGCTCCTACAATGAGCAGTTCTTC CASSLGFGSSYNEQFF
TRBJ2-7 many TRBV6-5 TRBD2 TGTGCCAGCAGTTACTCCGGACTAGCGGGAGGAGGCGAGCAGTACTTC CASSYSGLAGGGEQYF
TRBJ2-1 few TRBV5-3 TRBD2 TGTGCCAGAAGCTTCCCCTTGTCGGGGGGGGCCTACAATGAGCAGTTCTTC CARSFPLSGGAYNEQFF
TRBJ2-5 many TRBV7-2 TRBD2 TGTGCCAGCAGCTTAGAGACTAGCGTAATCCAAGAGACCCAGTACTTC CASSLETSVIQETQYF
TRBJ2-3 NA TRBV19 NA TGTGCCAGTAGTATGTTGACCAGCGGGAGCACAGATACGCAGTATTTT CASSMLTSGSTDTQYF
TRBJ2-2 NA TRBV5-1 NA TGCGCCAGCAGCAAAAATGCGGGCCTACAGGGTTCCGGGGAGCTGTTTTTT CASSKNAGLQGSGELFF
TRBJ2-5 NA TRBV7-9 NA TGTGCCAGCAGCTTGGACTGGTCCCAGTACTTC CASSLDWSQYF
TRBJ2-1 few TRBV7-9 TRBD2 TGTGCCAGCAGCGGACTAGAAACTTACAATGAGCAGTTCTTC CASSGLETYNEQFF
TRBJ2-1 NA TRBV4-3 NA TGCGCCAGCAGCCAAGGGTGGGCCCGCAATGAGCAGTTCTTC CASSQGWARNEQFF
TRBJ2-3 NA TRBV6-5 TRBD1 TGTGCCAGCAGTTTACCTGCGGTCGGGACAGGGAAAATGACGCAGTATTTT CASSLPAVGTGKMTQYF
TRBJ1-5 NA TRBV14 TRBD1 TGTGCCAGCAGCCTCCGGGACAGGGGGCATCAGCCCCAGCATTTT CASSLRDRGHQPQHF
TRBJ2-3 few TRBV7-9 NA TGTGCAGCTAGGGCCACAGATACGCAGTATTTT CAARATDTQYF
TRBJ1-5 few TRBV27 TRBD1 TGTGCCAGCAGTTTATCTGGGACAGGGGGACGTCAGCCCCAGCATTTT CASSLSGTGGRQPQHF
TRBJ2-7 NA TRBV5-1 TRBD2 TGCGCCAGCAGCTTGGAGCGGGGGAGGAGCTACGAGCAGTACTTC CASSLERGRSYEQYF
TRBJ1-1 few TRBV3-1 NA TGTGCCAGCAGCCCGGAGGGGCGGATGAACACTGAAGCTTTCTTT CASSPEGRMNTEAFF
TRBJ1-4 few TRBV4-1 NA TGCGCCAGCAGCCTGGGTCCCCGGCTCCCAGAAAAACTGTTTTTT CASSLGPRLPEKLFF
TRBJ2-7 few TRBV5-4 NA TGTGCCAGCAGCTTCTCCGTTTTTGGGGACGAGCAGTACTTC CASSFSVFGDEQYF
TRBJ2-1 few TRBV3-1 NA TGTGCCAGCAGCCAATTACATGAGCAGTTCTTC CASSQLHEQFF
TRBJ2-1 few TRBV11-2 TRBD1 TGTGCCAGCAGTCCTAACAGGGGGCTTTTCTACAATGAGCAGTTCTTC CASSPNRGLFYNEQFF
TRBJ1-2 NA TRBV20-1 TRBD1 TGCAGTGCTTCCTTGGGGCAGGGGGCGCGTAAAAGCTATGGCTACACCTTC CSASLGQGARKSYGYTF